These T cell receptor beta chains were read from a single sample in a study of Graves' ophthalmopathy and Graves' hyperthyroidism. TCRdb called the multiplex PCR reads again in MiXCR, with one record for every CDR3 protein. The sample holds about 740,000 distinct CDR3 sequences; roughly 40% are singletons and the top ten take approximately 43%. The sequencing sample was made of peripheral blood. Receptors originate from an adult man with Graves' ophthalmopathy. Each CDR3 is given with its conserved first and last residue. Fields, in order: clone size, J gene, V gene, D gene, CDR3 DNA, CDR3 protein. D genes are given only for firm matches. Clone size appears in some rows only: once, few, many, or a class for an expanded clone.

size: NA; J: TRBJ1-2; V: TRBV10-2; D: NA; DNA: TGCGCCAGCAGTGAGTTACTATCAAACTATGGCTACACCTTC; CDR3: CASSELLSNYGYTF
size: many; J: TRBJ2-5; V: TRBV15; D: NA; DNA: TGTGCCACCAGCGGGAATACGGGGGAGACCCAGTACTTC; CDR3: CATSGNTGETQYF
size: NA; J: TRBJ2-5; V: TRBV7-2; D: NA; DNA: TGTGCCAGCAGCTTGGAAGGGGTTACTGTCGAGACCCAGTACTTC; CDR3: CASSLEGVTVETQYF
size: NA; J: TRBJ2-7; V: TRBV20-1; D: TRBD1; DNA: TGCAGTGCTAGAGGGGAGGGACAGGGGACCTACGAGCAGTACTTC; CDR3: CSARGEGQGTYEQYF
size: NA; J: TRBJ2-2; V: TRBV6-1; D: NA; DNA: TGTGCCAGCAGTAAATACACCGGGGAGCTGTTTTTT; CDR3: CASSKYTGELFF
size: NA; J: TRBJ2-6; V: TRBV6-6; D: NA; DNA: TGTGCCAGCAGTGAAGCAGTGGGTACTGGGGCCAACGTCCTGACTTTC; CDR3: CASSEAVGTGANVLTF
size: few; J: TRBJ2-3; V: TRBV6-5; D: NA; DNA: TGTGCCAGCAGCCCTAGCTCAGATACGCAGTATTTT; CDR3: CASSPSSDTQYF
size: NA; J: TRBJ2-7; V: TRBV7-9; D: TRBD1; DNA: TGTGCCAGCAACGCCGGGACAGGGTCCCACGAGCAGTACTTC; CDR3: CASNAGTGSHEQYF
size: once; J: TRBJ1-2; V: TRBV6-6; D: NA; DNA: TGTGCCAGCAGTTACGGGGACACTGCTAACTATGGCTACACCTTC; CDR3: CASSYGDTANYGYTF
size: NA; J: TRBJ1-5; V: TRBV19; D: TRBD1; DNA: TGTGCCAGTTCAGCCGTGACAGGGTCCAATCAGCCCCAGCATTTT; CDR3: CASSAVTGSNQPQHF
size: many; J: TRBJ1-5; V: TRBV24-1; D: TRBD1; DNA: TGTGCCACCAGTGATTCGGGGACAGGGGATCAGCCCCAGCATTTT; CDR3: CATSDSGTGDQPQHF
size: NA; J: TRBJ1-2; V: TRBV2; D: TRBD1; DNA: TGTGCCAGCAGTTACTCGCGGACAGGGTCTGGCTACACCTTC; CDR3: CASSYSRTGSGYTF
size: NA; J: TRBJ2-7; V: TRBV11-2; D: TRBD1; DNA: TGTGCCAGCAGGAGAGACAGGGACAGTTCCTACGAGCAGTACTTC; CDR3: CASRRDRDSSYEQYF
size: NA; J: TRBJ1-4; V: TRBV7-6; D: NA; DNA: TGTGCCAGCAGCTTAGATATCGGGGGATCTGAAAAACTGTTTTTT; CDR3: CASSLDIGGSEKLFF
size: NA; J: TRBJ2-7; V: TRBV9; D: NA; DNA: TGTGCCAGCAGCGTATCGGGGACGGCCTACGAGCAGTACTTC; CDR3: CASSVSGTAYEQYF
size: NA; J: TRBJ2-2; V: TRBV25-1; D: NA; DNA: TGTGCCAGCAGCGAAACGGCCCGCTGGTGGGCCGGGGAGCTGTTTTTT; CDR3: CASSETARWWAGELFF
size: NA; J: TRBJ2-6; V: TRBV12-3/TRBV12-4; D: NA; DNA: TGTGCCAGCAACCTGAATGGGGCCAACGTCCTGACTTTC; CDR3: CASNLNGANVLTF
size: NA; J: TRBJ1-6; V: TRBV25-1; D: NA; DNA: TGTGCCAGCAGTGACAGGGGCCTCAACTCACCCCTCCACTTT; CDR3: CASSDRGLNSPLHF
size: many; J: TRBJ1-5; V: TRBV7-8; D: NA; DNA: TGTGCCAGCAGCTTAGCGCGGGGCGGCAATCAGCCCCAGCATTTT; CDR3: CASSLARGGNQPQHF
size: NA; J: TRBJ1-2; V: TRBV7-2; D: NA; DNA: TGTGCCAGCAGTCCCGTCGGTGGCCATTGGGGCTACACCTTC; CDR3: CASSPVGGHWGYTF
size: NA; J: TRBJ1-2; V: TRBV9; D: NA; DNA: TGTGCCAGCAGCTTAGATTTTGGAAATGGCTACACCTTC; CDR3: CASSLDFGNGYTF
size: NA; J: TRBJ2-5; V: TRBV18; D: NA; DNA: TGTGCCAGCTCATACCAAGAGACCCGGTACTTC; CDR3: CASSYQETRYF
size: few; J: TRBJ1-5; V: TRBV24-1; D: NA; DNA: TGTGCCTGGAGTGTACCGCAGGGAGTTGGCAATCAGCCCCAGCATTTT; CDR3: CAWSVPQGVGNQPQHF
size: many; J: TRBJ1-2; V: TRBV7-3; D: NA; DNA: TGTGCCAGCAGCGCGGACAACTACTATGGCTACACCTTC; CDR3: CASSADNYYGYTF
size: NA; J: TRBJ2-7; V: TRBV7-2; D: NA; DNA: TGTGCCAGCAGCTTATTGTCTAGTCACTACGAGCAGTACTTC; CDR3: CASSLLSSHYEQYF
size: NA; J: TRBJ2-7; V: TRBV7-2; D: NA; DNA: TGTGCCATTAACCCGGGGTCACTCCACGAGCAGTACTTC; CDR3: CAINPGSLHEQYF
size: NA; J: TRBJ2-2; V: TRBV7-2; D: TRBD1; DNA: TGTGCCAGCGGGGGCAGGGGGCTTTCCACCGGGGAGCTGTTTTTT; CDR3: CASGGRGLSTGELFF
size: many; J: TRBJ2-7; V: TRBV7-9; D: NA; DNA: TGTGCCAGCAGCTTAGGGGACCCGACGGGGCAGTACTTC; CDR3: CASSLGDPTGQYF
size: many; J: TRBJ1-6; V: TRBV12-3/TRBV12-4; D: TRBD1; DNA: TGTGCCAGCAGTTCGGGACAGGGGAACTCACCCCTCCACTTT; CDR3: CASSSGQGNSPLHF
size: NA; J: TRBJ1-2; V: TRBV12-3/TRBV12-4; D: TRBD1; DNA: TGTGCCAGCAGTTTAGCTGGGACAGCCTATGGCTACACCTTC; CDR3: CASSLAGTAYGYTF
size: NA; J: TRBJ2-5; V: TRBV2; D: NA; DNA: TGTGCCAGCAGTGAAGCGGTGGGGGCCTCACCCCAGTACTTC; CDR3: CASSEAVGASPQYF
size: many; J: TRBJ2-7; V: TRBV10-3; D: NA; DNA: TGTGCCATCAGAAGGACTGAAGGTTCTTACGAGCAGTACTTC; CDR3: CAIRRTEGSYEQYF
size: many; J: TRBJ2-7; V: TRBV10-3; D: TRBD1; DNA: TGTGCCGCGGGGGGGACAGGGGGATACGAGCAGTACTTC; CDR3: CAAGGTGGYEQYF
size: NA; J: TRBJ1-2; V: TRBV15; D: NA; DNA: TGTGCCACCAGCAGAGGGTCGGCTGGCTACACCTTC; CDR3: CATSRGSAGYTF
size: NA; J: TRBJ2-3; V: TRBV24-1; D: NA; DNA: TGTGCCACCAGTGACCCTGCGGAGCCCACAGATACGCAGTATTTT; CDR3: CATSDPAEPTDTQYF
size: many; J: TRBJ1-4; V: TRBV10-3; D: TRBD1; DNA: TGTGCCATCAGTGCGGCGGGACAGGAGGGTGAAAAACTGTTTTTT; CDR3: CAISAAGQEGEKLFF
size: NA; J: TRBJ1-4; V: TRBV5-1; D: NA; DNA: TGCGCCAGCAGCTTGTTTGGGACCTCAACTAATGAAAAACTGTTTTTT; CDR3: CASSLFGTSTNEKLFF
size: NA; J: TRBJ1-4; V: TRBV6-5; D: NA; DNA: TGTGCCAGCAGTTACGGGGGGGGAAGGGAAAAACTGTTTTTT; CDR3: CASSYGGGREKLFF
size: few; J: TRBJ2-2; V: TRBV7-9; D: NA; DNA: TGTGCCAGCAGCTCGGGACGGACGTACACCGGGGAGCTGTTTTTT; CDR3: CASSSGRTYTGELFF
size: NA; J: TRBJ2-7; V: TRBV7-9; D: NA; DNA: TGTGCCAGCAGCTTAGCGGGGACACGCTCCTACGAGCAGTACTTC; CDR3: CASSLAGTRSYEQYF
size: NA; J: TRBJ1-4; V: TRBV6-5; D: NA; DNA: TGTGCCAGCAAGCGCGGGAGCACTAATGAAAAACTGTTTTTT; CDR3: CASKRGSTNEKLFF
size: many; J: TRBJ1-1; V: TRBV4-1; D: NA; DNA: TGCGCCAGCAGCCAAGATTGGCAGGCACTGAACACTGAAGCTTTCTTT; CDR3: CASSQDWQALNTEAFF
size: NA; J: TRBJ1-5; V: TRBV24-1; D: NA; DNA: TGTGCCACCAGTGACCCAGGAGACTCATCTCAGCCCCAGCATTTT; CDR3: CATSDPGDSSQPQHF
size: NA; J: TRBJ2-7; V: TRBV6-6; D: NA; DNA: TGTGCCAGCAGTTTATGGCAGGGGAGTGACGAGCAGTACTTC; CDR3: CASSLWQGSDEQYF
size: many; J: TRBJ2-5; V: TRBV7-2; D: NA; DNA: TGTGCCAGCAGCTCCGGAGGGGTGCAGACCCAGTACTTC; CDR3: CASSSGGVQTQYF
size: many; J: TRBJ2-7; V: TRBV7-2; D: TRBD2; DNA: TGTGCCAGCAGCTTAGCGGGAGGGCAAGGCTACGAGCAGTACTTC; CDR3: CASSLAGGQGYEQYF